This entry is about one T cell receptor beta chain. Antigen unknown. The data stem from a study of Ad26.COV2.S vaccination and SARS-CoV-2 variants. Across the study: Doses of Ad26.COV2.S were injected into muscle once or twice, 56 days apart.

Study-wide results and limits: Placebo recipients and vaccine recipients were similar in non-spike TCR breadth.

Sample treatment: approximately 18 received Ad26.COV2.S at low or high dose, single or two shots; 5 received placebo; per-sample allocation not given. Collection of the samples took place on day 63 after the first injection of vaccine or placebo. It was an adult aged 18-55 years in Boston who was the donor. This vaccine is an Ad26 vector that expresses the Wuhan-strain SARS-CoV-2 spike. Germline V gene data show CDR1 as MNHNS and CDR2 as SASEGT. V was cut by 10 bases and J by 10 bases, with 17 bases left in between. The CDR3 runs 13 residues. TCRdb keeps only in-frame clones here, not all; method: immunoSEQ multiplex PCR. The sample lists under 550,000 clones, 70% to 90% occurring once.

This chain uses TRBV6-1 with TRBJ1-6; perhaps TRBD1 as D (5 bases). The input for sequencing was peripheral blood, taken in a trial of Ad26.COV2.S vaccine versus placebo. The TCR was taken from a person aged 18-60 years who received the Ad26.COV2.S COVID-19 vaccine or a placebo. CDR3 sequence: CATSWGEESPLHF. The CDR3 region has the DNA TGTGCCACCTCCTGGGGGGAGGAGTCACCCCTCCACTTT.